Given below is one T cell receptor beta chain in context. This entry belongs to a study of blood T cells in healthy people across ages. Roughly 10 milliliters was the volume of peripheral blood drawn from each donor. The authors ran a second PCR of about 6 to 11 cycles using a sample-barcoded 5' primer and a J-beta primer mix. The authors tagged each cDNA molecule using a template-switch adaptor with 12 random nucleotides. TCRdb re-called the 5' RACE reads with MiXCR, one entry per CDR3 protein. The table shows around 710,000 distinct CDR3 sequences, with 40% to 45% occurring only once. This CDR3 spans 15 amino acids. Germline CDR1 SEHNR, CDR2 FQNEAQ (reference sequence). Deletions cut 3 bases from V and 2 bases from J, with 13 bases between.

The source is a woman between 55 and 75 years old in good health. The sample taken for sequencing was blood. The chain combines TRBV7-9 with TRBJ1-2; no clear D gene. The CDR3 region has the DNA TGTGCCAGCAGCTTCGAGGGATCGAGGAACTATGGCTACACCTTC. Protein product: CASSFEGSRNYGYTF.